Following are 13 T cell receptor beta chains from one sample sequenced in a study of blood T cell repertoires in COVID-19. Libraries were prepared by immunoSEQ multiplex PCR; TCRdb keeps only in-frame clonotypes and omits some of them. The table lists a few hundred thousand clones, just under 90% of them singletons. The sequenced sample consisted of peripheral blood. The receptors were gathered from a man aged 55-75 years who had recovered from COVID-19.

CDR3 sequence (DNA): TGCGCCAGCAGCCCGGTGGTGGGACAGGGGGGCTACACCTTC. Its translation is CASSPVVGQGGYTF. This sequence joins TRBV5-1 and TRBJ1-2, with TRBD1 matching 10 bases. The CDR3 runs 14 residues. CDR1 and CDR2 (germline): SGHRS, YFSETQ. V shed 4 bases and J 8 bases; nucleotides not matched to a gene: 8.

In this sample, this clone turned up once. In DNA form, the CDR3 reads TGTGCCACCAGTGATGCCCGACAGGGGAACACCGGGGAGCTGTTTTTT. As protein: CATSDARQGNTGELFF. The rearrangement joins TRBV24-1 to TRBJ2-2, with TRBD1 matching 7 bases. The J segment lost 1 base and the V segment lost 3 bases, leaving 4 bases of the junction unmatched. The CDR3 contains 16 residues. Germline V gene data show CDR1 as KGHDR and CDR2 as SFDVKD.

J is TRBJ1-1 and V is TRBV25-1; D not resolved. Trimming removed 5 bases from V and 7 bases from J, with 8 bases in between. The CDR3 contains 11 residues. Germline V gene data show CDR1 as MGHDK and CDR2 as SYGVNS. This chain's CDR3 is CASSNGYEAFF. In DNA form, the CDR3 reads TGTGCCAGCAGTAACGGGTATGAAGCTTTCTTT.

The V gene is TRBV10-2, the J gene TRBJ1-6; 7 positions match TRBD1. This CDR3 is 14 amino acids long. Germline CDR1 reads WSHSY; CDR2 reads SAAADI. The V segment lost 8 bases and the J segment 5 bases; nucleotides outside the gene matches: 6. Here the CDR3 reads CASAFGTDNSPLHF. The CDR3 nucleotides are TGCGCCAGCGCCTTTGGGACAGATAATTCACCCCTCCACTTT.

The chain has TRBV7-9 and TRBJ1-1; 9 bases match TRBD1. The J segment lost 2 bases and the V segment lost 5 bases, leaving 6 bases of the junction unmatched. Per the germline V gene, CDR1 is SEHNR and CDR2 is FQNEAQ (reference sequence). The CDR3 is 15 amino acids. The CDR3 sequence: CASSPGTGSNTEAFF. The CDR3 DNA sequence: TGTGCCAGCAGCCCAGGGACAGGGAGTAACACTGAAGCTTTCTTT.

The gene calls are TRBV5-1 and TRBJ2-5; 7 bases are shared with TRBD1. Germline trimming cut 0 bases from V and 6 bases from J; bases unmatched to any gene: 5. CDR1 is SGHRS, CDR2 YFSETQ, per germline. This CDR3 region has 14 residues. CDR3 DNA sequence: TGCGCCAGCAGCTTGGTAGGGGGCAGAAAGACCCAGTACTTC. Its translation: CASSLVGGRKTQYF.

This rearrangement joins TRBV5-4 to TRBJ2-2, with 14 bases matching TRBD2. Looked up from germline, CDR1 is SGHNT and CDR2 is YYREEE (reference sequence). V was pared by 5 bases and J by 5 bases, with 11 bases of the junction left unmatched. This CDR3 is built from 18 residues. As DNA, the CDR3 is TGTGCCAGCAGACCTGGACTAGCGGGAGGTTCTGTTACCGGGGAGCTGTTTTTT. It specifies CASRPGLAGGSVTGELFF.

This chain uses TRBV5-1 with TRBJ1-5; 8 bases are a match to TRBD1. The CDR3 is made up of 14 amino acids. Looked up from germline, CDR1 is SGHRS and CDR2 is YFSETQ. The trim removed 5 bases at V and 7 bases at J, leaving 8 bases unmatched. CDR3 sequence: CASSYTGGGQPQHF. The DNA of the CDR3 is TGCGCCAGCAGTTACACAGGGGGGGGACAGCCCCAGCATTTT. Filled out from reference TRBV5-1 and TRBJ1-5, the complete variable domain reads KAGVTQTPRYLIKTRGQQVTLSCSPISGHRSVSWYQQTPGQGLQFLFEYFSETQRNKGNFPGRFSGRQFSNSRSEMNVSTLELGDSALYLCASSYTGGGQPQHFGDGTRLSIL.

In DNA, the CDR3 is TGTGCCAGCAGGACGGACAGCAATGAGCAGTTCTTC. Amino acid sequence: CASRTDSNEQFF. V usage is TRBV12-3 or TRBV12-4 and J usage is TRBJ2-1, with D perhaps matching TRBD1 (6 bases). The CDR3 length is 12 residues. V lost 6 bases and J lost 6, with 9 bases in between.

The CDR3 region is CASSQEPGTSGELQYF. The DNA of the CDR3 is TGTGCCAGCAGCCAAGAACCGGGGACTAGCGGGGAGCTCCAGTACTTC. V gene TRBV3-1 (or the pseudogene TRBV3-2) combines with J gene TRBJ2-5; 13 bases line up with TRBD2. The germline gives CDR1 LGHDT, CDR2 YNNKEL (reference sequence). The CDR3 is 16 amino acids. The V and J ends lost 0 bases and 10 bases, in that order; junction bases with no gene match: 8.

This chain joins TRBV5-4 and TRBJ1-2; 7 bases map to TRBD1. CDR1 is SGHNT and CDR2 is YYREEE in the germline V gene (reference sequence). The length of the CDR3 is 13 residues. J lost 4 bases, V lost 7 bases, and 7 bases had no gene match. In nucleotides, the CDR3 is TGTGCCAGCCTCTCCCGGACAGGCTATGGCTACACCTTC. It codes for CASLSRTGYGYTF.

This sequence joins TRBV5-8 and TRBJ2-2; 14 bases line up with TRBD2. J lost 1 base, V lost 7 bases, and 6 bases had no gene match. The CDR3 is 17 amino acids. Germline V gene data show CDR1 as SGHTS and CDR2 as YDEGEE. CDR3 region: CASWGLAGDRNTGELFF. CDR3 DNA sequence: TGTGCCAGCTGGGGACTAGCGGGAGATCGGAACACCGGGGAGCTGTTTTTT.

V gene TRBV14 combines with J gene TRBJ1-2; 7 positions agree with TRBD1. Per germline, CDR1 SGHDN and CDR2 FVKESK. This CDR3 contains 15 residues. After removal of 3 bases from V and 5 bases from J, the junction contained 9 bases not matched to a gene. The CDR3 nucleotides are TGTGCCAGCAGCCATCCCAGGGGGAAGGGTTATGGCTACACCTTC. Translated: CASSHPRGKGYGYTF.